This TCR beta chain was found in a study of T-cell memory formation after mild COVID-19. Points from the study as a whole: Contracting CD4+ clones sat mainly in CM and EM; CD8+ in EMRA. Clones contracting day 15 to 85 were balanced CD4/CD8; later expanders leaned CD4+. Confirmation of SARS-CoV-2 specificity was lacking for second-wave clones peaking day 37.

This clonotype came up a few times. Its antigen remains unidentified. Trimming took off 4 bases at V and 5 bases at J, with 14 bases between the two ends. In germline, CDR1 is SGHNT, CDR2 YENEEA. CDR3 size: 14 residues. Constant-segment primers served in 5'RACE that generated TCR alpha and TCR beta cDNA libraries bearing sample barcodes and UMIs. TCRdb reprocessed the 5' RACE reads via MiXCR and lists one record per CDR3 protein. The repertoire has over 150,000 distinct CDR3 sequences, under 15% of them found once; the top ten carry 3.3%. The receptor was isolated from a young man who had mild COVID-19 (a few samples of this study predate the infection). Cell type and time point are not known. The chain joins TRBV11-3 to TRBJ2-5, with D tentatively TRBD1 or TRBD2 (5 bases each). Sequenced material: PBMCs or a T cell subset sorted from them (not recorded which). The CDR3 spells CASSSTGTEETQYF. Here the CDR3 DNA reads TGTGCCAGCAGCTCCACCGGGACCGAGGAGACCCAGTACTTC.